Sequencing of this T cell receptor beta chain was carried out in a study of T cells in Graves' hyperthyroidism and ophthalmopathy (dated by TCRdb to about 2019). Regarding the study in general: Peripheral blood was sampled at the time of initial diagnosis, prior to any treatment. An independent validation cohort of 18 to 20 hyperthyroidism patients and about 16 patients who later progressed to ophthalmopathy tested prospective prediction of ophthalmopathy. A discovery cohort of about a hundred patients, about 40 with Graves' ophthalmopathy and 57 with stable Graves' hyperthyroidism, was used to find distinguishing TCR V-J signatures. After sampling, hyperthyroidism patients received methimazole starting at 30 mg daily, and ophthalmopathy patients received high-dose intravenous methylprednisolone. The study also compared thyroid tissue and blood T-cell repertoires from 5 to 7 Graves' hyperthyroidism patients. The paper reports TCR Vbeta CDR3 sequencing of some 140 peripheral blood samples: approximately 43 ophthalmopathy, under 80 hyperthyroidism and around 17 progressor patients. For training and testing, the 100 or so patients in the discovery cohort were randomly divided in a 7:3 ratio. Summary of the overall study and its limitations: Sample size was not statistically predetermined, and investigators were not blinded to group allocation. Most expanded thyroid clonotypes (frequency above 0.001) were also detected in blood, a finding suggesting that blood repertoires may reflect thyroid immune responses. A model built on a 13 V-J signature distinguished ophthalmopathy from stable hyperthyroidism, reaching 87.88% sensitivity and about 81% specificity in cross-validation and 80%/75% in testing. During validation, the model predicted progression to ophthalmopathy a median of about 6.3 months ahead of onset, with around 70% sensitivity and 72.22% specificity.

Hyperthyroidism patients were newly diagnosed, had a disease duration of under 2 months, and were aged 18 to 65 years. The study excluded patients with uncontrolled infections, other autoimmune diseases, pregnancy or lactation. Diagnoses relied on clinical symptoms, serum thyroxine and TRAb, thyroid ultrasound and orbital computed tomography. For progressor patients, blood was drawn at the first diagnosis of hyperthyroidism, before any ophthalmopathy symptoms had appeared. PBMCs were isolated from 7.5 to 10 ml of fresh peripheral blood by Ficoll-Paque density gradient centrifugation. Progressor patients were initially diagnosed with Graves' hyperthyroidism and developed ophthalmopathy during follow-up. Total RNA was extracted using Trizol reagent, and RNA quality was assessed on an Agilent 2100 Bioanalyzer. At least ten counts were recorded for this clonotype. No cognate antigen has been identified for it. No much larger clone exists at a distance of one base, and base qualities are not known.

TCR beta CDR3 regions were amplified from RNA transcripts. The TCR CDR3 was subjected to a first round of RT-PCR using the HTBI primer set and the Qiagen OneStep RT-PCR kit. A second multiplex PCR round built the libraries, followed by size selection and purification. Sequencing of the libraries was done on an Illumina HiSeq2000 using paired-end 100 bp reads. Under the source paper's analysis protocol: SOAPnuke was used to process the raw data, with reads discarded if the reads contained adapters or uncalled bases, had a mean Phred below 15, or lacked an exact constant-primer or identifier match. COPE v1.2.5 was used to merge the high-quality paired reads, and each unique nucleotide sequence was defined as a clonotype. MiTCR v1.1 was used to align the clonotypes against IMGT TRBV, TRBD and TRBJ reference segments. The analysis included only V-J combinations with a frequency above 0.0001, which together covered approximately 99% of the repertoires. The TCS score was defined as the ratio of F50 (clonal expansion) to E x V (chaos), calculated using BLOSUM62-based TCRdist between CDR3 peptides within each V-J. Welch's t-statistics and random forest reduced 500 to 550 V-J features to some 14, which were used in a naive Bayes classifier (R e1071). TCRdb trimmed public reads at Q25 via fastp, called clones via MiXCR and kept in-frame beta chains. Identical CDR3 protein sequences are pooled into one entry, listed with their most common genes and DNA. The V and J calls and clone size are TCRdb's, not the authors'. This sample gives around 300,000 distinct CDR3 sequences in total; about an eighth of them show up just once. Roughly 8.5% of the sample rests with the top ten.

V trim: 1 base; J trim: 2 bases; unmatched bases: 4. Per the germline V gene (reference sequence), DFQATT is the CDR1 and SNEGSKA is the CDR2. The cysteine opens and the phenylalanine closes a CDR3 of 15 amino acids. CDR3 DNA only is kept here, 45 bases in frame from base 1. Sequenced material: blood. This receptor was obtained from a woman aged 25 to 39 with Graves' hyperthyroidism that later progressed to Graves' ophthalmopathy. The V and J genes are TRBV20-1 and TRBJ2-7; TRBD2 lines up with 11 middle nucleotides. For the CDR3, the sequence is CSARAGTSGTYEQYF. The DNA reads TGCAGTGCTAGAGCGGGGACTAGCGGCACCTACGAGCAGTACTTC.